This is a list of T cell receptor beta chains from one sample in a study of molecular identifiers for immune sequencing clone quantification. TCRdb re-derived calls from the PCR reads in MiXCR, one entry per CDR3 protein. Counted here are about 510,000 distinct CDR3 sequences, roughly 26% occurring once; the ten biggest clones make up roughly 0.79%. The material sequenced was naive CD8+ T cells from blood, with Jurkat cell RNA spiked in. All receptors come from a human donor in good health. Some libraries in this study had Jurkat cell RNA spiked in. The CDR3 runs from the conserved cysteine through the conserved F or W. A D gene is named only where the DNA matches it firmly. Rows give clone size only sometimes, using once, few, many, or a class for an expanded clone.

d_call j_call clone_size v_call cdr3_aa cdr3_nt
. TRBJ1-2 few TRBV29-1 CSVERQAGGYTF TGCAGCGTTGAAAGGCAGGCAGGCGGCTACACCTTC
. TRBJ2-7 . TRBV7-9 CASSPQGRRSYEQYF TGTGCCAGCAGCCCCCAAGGCCGGAGATCCTACGAGCAGTACTTC
TRBD1 TRBJ1-4 few TRBV6-2/TRBV6-3 CASSPDREKYEKLFF TGTGCCAGCAGCCCCGACAGGGAGAAATATGAAAAACTGTTTTTT
TRBD1 TRBJ2-7 few TRBV5-5 CASTLGQATYEQYF TGTGCCAGCACCCTCGGACAGGCGACCTACGAGCAGTACTTC
. TRBJ2-2 few TRBV12-3/TRBV12-4 CASSRTIYTGELFF TGTGCCAGCAGCCGGACCATTTACACCGGGGAGCTGTTTTTT
TRBD2 TRBJ2-7 . TRBV6-2/TRBV6-3 CASSPPPGGAYEQYF TGTGCCAGCAGCCCACCCCCGGGAGGTGCCTACGAGCAGTACTTC
. TRBJ1-1 few TRBV7-9 CASSQVDTEALF TGTGCCAGCAGCCAGGTTGACACTGAAGCTCTCTTT
TRBD1 TRBJ2-7 few TRBV11-2 CASSLGGTGVWEQYF TGTGCCAGCAGCTTAGGCGGGACAGGGGTTTGGGAGCAGTACTTC
. TRBJ2-5 many TRBV28 CASRDRGYREETQYF TGTGCCAGCAGGGACAGAGGGTATCGTGAAGAGACCCAGTACTTC
. TRBJ1-1 few TRBV10-2 CASSERVVGGYTEAFF TGCGCCAGCAGTGAGAGAGTGGTGGGAGGATACACTGAAGCTTTCTTT
. TRBJ2-1 many TRBV24-1 CATSDLSTASYNEQFF TGTGCCACCAGTGATTTATCTACGGCGTCCTACAATGAGCAGTTCTTC
. TRBJ1-2 . TRBV7-9 CASVGDVKPRGYGYTF TGTGCCAGCGTGGGAGATGTTAAGCCGAGGGGCTATGGCTACACCTTC
. TRBJ2-3 . TRBV4-1 CATSRQGFPSTDTQYF TGCGCCACCAGCCGCCAAGGGTTCCCAAGCACAGATACGCAGTATTTT
TRBD1 TRBJ2-3 . TRBV14 CASSLFFGDRAPDTQYF TGTGCCAGCAGCCTATTTTTTGGGGACAGGGCTCCAGATACGCAGTATTTT
. TRBJ1-1 few TRBV13 CASSSRVYSEAFF TGTGCCAGCAGCTCCAGGGTGTATAGTGAAGCTTTCTTT
TRBD1 TRBJ1-1 . TRBV12-3/TRBV12-4 CASSLALGQVMNTEAFF TGTGCCAGCAGTTTAGCCTTGGGACAGGTGATGAACACTGAAGCTTTCTTT
. TRBJ2-1 many TRBV11-2 CASSPRLHEQFF TGTGCCAGCAGCCCGCGACTGCATGAGCAGTTCTTC
. TRBJ2-3 . TRBV27 CASSPAGATHTQYF TGTGCCAGCAGTCCAGCAGGGGCGACACATACGCAGTATTTT
TRBD1 TRBJ2-7 . TRBV7-9 CASSSPGQDLYERYF TGTGCCAGCAGCTCACCGGGACAGGACCTCTACGAGCGGTACTTC
. TRBJ2-5 many TRBV12-3/TRBV12-4 CASSLLAGTAETQYF TGTGCCAGCAGTTTACTCGCAGGAACTGCAGAGACCCAGTACTTC
. TRBJ2-2 . TRBV24-1 CATQGMSTGELFF TGTGCCACCCAGGGGATGAGCACCGGGGAGCTGTTTTTT
TRBD1 TRBJ2-4 many TRBV7-9 CASSPIQGAPYF TGTGCCAGCAGCCCCATACAGGGGGCGCCGTACTTC
. TRBJ1-5 many TRBV7-9 CASSQDSFQPQHF TGTGCCAGCAGCCAAGACAGTTTCCAGCCCCAGCATTTT
. TRBJ2-1 few TRBV19 CASRWRGDNEQFF TGTGCCAGTCGATGGCGGGGCGACAATGAGCAGTTCTTC
. TRBJ2-7 few TRBV4-1 CASSPQTGPGVEQYF TGCGCCAGCAGCCCCCAGACAGGCCCTGGCGTCGAGCAGTACTTC
TRBD2 TRBJ2-5 few TRBV7-2 CASSLDPGLAGYMAETQYF TGTGCCAGCAGCTTAGACCCGGGACTAGCGGGATATATGGCAGAGACCCAGTACTTC
. TRBJ2-3 . TRBV11-2 CASSLGFQAGTTDTQYF TGTGCCAGCAGCTTGGGTTTTCAAGCGGGTACCACAGATACGCAGTATTTT
. TRBJ1-4 few TRBV2 CASIGPPDEKLFF TGTGCCAGCATAGGGCCTCCCGATGAAAAACTGTTTTTT
. TRBJ2-7 . TRBV4-3 CASSQDRPGNYEQYF TGCGCCAGCAGCCAAGACCGGCCGGGGAACTACGAGCAGTACTTC
. TRBJ1-1 few TRBV6-6 CASSYSLDWGMTEAFF TGTGCCAGCAGTTATTCTCTTGATTGGGGGATGACTGAAGCTTTCTTT
TRBD1 TRBJ2-5 . TRBV20-1 CSANLPGQGFATQYF TGCAGTGCCAACCTCCCGGGACAGGGTTTCGCGACCCAGTACTTC
TRBD2 TRBJ2-7 once TRBV4-3 CAGSPIAGVYEQYF TGCGCCGGCAGCCCTATAGCGGGGGTCTACGAGCAGTACTTC
. TRBJ2-7 few TRBV5-4 CASSLFSEQYF TGTGCCAGCAGCTTGTTTAGCGAGCAGTACTTC
TRBD2 TRBJ2-2 . TRBV6-1 CASGVLAGAGGELFF TGTGCCAGCGGTGTTCTAGCGGGGGCGGGCGGGGAGCTGTTTTTT
. TRBJ2-5 many TRBV7-9 CASSPAGYETQYF TGTGCCAGCAGCCCGGCAGGCTATGAGACCCAGTACTTC
. TRBJ2-2 . TRBV19 CASVVGANTGELFF TGTGCCAGCGTCGTGGGGGCGAACACCGGGGAGCTGTTTTTT
. TRBJ2-3 . TRBV5-1 CASSFGPGEADTQYF TGCGCCAGCAGCTTCGGTCCGGGAGAAGCAGATACGCAGTATTTT
. TRBJ2-7 . TRBV29-1 CSVEDPDSYEQYF TGCAGCGTTGAAGATCCGGACTCCTACGAGCAGTACTTC
. TRBJ2-7 few TRBV30 CAWSVATSYEQYF TGTGCCTGGAGTGTTGCTACTTCCTACGAGCAGTACTTC
. TRBJ2-7 . TRBV24-1 CATSDADYYEQYF TGTGCCACCAGTGACGCGGACTACTACGAGCAGTACTTC
TRBD1 TRBJ1-6 few TRBV24-1 CATSEDRDRGLDSPLHF TGTGCCACCAGTGAAGACCGGGACAGGGGGCTGGATTCACCCCTCCACTTT
. TRBJ2-5 . TRBV4-1 CASSQVAGRLGETQYF TGCGCCAGCAGCCAAGTTGCAGGGAGGCTGGGAGAGACCCAGTACTTC
TRBD1 TRBJ2-7 . TRBV20-1 CSAHDGDRGSYEQYF TGCAGTGCCCACGACGGAGACAGGGGATCATACGAGCAGTACTTC
TRBD1 TRBJ2-3 many TRBV4-1 CASSHSGTGQDTQYF TGCGCCAGCAGCCATTCCGGGACAGGTCAAGATACGCAGTATTTT
. TRBJ1-5 few TRBV3-1 CASSQDSGSEPQHF TGTGCCAGCAGCCAGGACAGTGGCTCCGAGCCCCAGCATTTT
TRBD2 TRBJ2-1 once TRBV11-3 CASSSRRGDEQFF TGTGCCAGCAGCTCCCGACGGGGGGATGAGCAGTTCTTC
. TRBJ1-5 few TRBV20-1 CSARNHGQNINQPQHF TGCAGTGCTAGAAATCATGGGCAGAACATTAATCAGCCCCAGCATTTT
TRBD1 TRBJ2-7 many TRBV6-2/TRBV6-3 CASSYDPGQGPYEQYF TGTGCCAGCAGTTACGATCCGGGACAGGGTCCCTACGAGCAGTACTTC
TRBD2 TRBJ2-7 few TRBV5-4 CASSFSAGGPGEQYF TGTGCCAGCAGCTTTTCAGCGGGAGGGCCGGGAGAGCAGTACTTC
. TRBJ2-3 . TRBV20-1 CSAREEGGLGQRADTDTQYF TGCAGTGCTAGAGAAGAGGGGGGACTGGGACAGCGAGCGGACACAGATACGCAGTATTTT
TRBD1 TRBJ2-7 many TRBV5-4 CASSTPDRGSSYEQYF TGTGCCAGCAGTACCCCTGACAGGGGGAGTTCCTACGAGCAGTACTTC
. TRBJ2-7 . TRBV12-3/TRBV12-4 CASSLGVITPYEQYF TGTGCCAGCAGTTTAGGGGTTATTACTCCCTACGAGCAGTACTTC
TRBD1 TRBJ2-2 . TRBV19 CASSVRQGNTGELFF TGTGCCAGTAGTGTCCGACAGGGGAACACCGGGGAGCTGTTTTTT
TRBD1 TRBJ1-1 . TRBV14 CASSQDEGTGGTEAFF TGTGCCAGCAGCCAAGACGAGGGGACAGGGGGCACTGAAGCTTTCTTT
. TRBJ1-4 . TRBV7-9 CASSLWEPPSTNEKLFF TGTGCCAGCAGCTTATGGGAACCTCCATCAACTAATGAAAAACTGTTTTTT
. TRBJ1-6 . TRBV4-2 CASSQEQATRNSPLHF TGTGCCAGCAGCCAAGAACAGGCTACTCGTAATTCACCCCTCCACTTT
TRBD2 TRBJ2-4 few TRBV18 CASSPGAGGLPKNIQYF TGTGCCAGCTCACCGGGCGCGGGGGGGCTCCCCAAAAACATTCAGTACTTC